This record covers a single T cell receptor beta chain. As yet, its antigen is unknown. These data come from a study of cytomegalovirus exposure and HLA in healthy donors. This PCR relied on a set of 60 Vbeta primers and 13 Jbeta primers. The data were produced by immunoSEQ multiplex PCR, yet TCRdb's version contains in-frame clones alone and is incomplete. The table has tens of thousands of clones, over 60% seen once. General observations from the study: Among donors in an Asian-associated ancestry cluster, a later analysis reportedly found fewer N-insertions than the roughly 610-donor mean. About 87% or about 30% of the time was how often most TCR beta V segments were productive, according to an earlier analysis.

The donors, nominally healthy at sampling, likely had unrecorded immune exposures. CDR3 length: 16 residues. Germline CDR1 reads LGHNA; CDR2 reads YSLEER. V was clipped by 2 bases and J by 1 base; unmatched bases: 6. The sample comprised PBMCs. This clonotype was sampled from a man in his forties in good health and CMV-seronegative. The V call is TRBV4-3, the J call TRBJ1-2, with TRBD1 matching 8 bases. In DNA, the CDR3 is TGCGCCAGCAGCCAAAATCAGGGGGCCGTTAACTATGGCTACACCTTC. Protein sequence: CASSQNQGAVNYGYTF.